This TCR beta chain was identified during a study of T cell changes during pregnancy in multiple sclerosis. This CDR3 has 15 residues. The V and J ends lost 6 bases and 7 bases, in that order; junction bases with no gene match: 7. Germline CDR1 is MNHNY and CDR2 is SVGAGI (reference sequence). The protocol was immunoSEQ multiplex PCR, while the TCRdb copy is restricted to in-frame clones and leaves out a portion. Of roughly 55,000 clones in the sample, about 90% were seen once. The rearrangement uses TRBV6-6 and TRBJ2-1, with 12 bases matching TRBD2. The TCR comes from a female donor in good health, enrolled as a control in a pregnancy study. The sample in question was CD4+ T cells from peripheral blood mononuclear cells, obtained after pregnancy. The CDR3 bases are TGTGCCAGCAGCCCACCGGGACTAGCGGGTAATGAGCAGTTCTTC. Its translation is CASSPPGLAGNEQFF.